The T cell receptor beta chain under discussion was sequenced for a study of T cell responses to AZD1222 COVID-19 vaccine. This CDR3 has 13 amino acids. Trimming stripped 0 bases from V and 5 bases from J, with 7 bases between. Germline assignment: CDR1 SEHNR and CDR2 FQNEAQ (reference sequence). Study-wide findings and caveats: Spike-spanning, vaccine-associated CD4 TCRs were dominant at 160-218 and 743-854.

Data came from immunoSEQ multiplex PCR; TCRdb stores just in-frame clones and leaves some out. The top ten clones hold just under 7.5% of a sample with roughly 97,000 clones, 85% to 90% of them seen once. In the case of this clone: What it binds is not known.

The TCR was taken from an adult in good health. The specimen was peripheral blood, collected on day 0 of AZD1222 vaccination. The chain carries TRBV7-9 and TRBJ1-2; no clear D. The DNA for the CDR3 is TGTGCCAGCAGCTTAGCACAGTCTTATGGCTACACCTTC. Translated, it gives CASSLAQSYGYTF.